These T cell receptor beta chains were read from a single sample in a study of blood T cell repertoires in COVID-19. Profiling relied on immunoSEQ multiplex PCR, and the TCRdb table lists in-frame clones only, not all of them. The sample holds approximately 400,000 clones, roughly 91% seen once. Source material: PBMCs or T cells enriched from blood (not recorded which). These receptors were collected from a woman under 30 who had recovered from COVID-19. CDR3s leave out the opening cysteine and the closing phenylalanine or tryptophan. The order of the fields is D gene, J gene, V gene, CDR3 protein. D genes are given only for firm matches.

NA | TRBJ1-2 | TRBV4-2 | ASSQELEQANYGYT
TRBD2 | TRBJ2-1 | TRBV9 | ASSGGTSGGKYNEQF
NA | TRBJ1-5 | TRBV28 | ASSFGPYSNQPQH
TRBD1 | TRBJ2-7 | TRBV5-1 | ASRRHGDRDYEQY
TRBD1 | TRBJ1-3 | TRBV3-1/TRBV3-2 | ASSQVGGRVLSGNTIY
NA | TRBJ2-1 | TRBV10-3 | AIKTAQGTYNEQF
TRBD1 | TRBJ2-1 | TRBV28 | ASSQGQGRYNEQF
TRBD2 | TRBJ2-4 | TRBV20-1 | SASLAGVSKNIQY
NA | TRBJ1-1 | TRBV5-1 | ASSLAGDTEAF
NA | TRBJ1-5 | TRBV15 | ATSRDSDGVRVGNQPQH
NA | TRBJ1-4 | TRBV30 | AWSRGQGNEKLF
NA | TRBJ1-2 | TRBV5-8 | ASSFYTSLHGYT
NA | TRBJ2-1 | TRBV9 | ASSGGRDSYNEQF
NA | TRBJ2-7 | TRBV7-6 | ASSLVRESLSYEQY
TRBD1 | TRBJ1-2 | TRBV4-1 | ASSPGQVLNYGYT
TRBD1 | TRBJ2-7 | TRBV27 | ASSLRGRSSYEQY
NA | TRBJ1-2 | TRBV11-2 | ASSLGLGRGYGYT
NA | TRBJ1-3 | TRBV9 | ASSVETPGNTIY
NA | TRBJ1-6 | TRBV27 | ASSLSIGGAGDSPLH